This T cell receptor (beta chain) was identified during a study of immune evolution from preneoplasia to lung adenocarcinoma. Clones were sequenced by immunoSEQ multiplex PCR, and TCRdb holds only the in-frame ones, with some missing. Among 4,500 to 7,000 clones listed, 60% to 80% were seen once. V was clipped by 6 bases and J by 7 bases, with 10 bases between them. CDR3 length: 11 amino acids. Germline V gene sequence: CDR1 DFQATT, CDR2 SNEGSKA (reference sequence). Material: FFPE adjacent normal lung tissue. The receptor was derived from an older person with lung adenocarcinoma. The chain has TRBV20-1 and TRBJ2-1, with D unresolved. DNA of the CDR3: TGCAGTGCCATGCTACCAAATGAGCAGTTCTTC. The encoded protein is CSAMLPNEQFF.